The entry that follows covers one TCR beta chain sequence. Using RNA transcripts as the source, TCR beta CDR3 regions were amplified. Carried out on the TCR CDR3, a first-round RT-PCR used the HTBI primer set. In TCRdb, the multiplex PCR reads were re-called with MiXCR into one record per CDR3 protein. Found here are 540,000 or so distinct CDR3 sequences, 15% to 19% of them singletons; the top ten hold roughly 7.3%. The record originates from a study of T cells in Graves' hyperthyroidism and ophthalmopathy. After removal of 0 bases from V and 4 bases from J, the junction contained 3 bases not matched to a gene. This CDR3 has 15 amino acids. The germline V gene encodes CDR1 SGHVS and CDR2 FQNEAQ.

The TCR was taken from a woman aged 25 to 39 with Graves' hyperthyroidism. The chain carries TRBV7-8 and TRBJ2-3; the match to TRBD2 covers 8 bases. The specimen was blood. The CDR3 DNA is TGTGCCAGCAGCTTAGCTAGCGGGGTTTCAGATACGCAGTATTTT. Translating gives CASSLASGVSDTQYF.